The 8 T cell receptor beta chains listed next were all sequenced from one sample in a study of T cells in Graves' hyperthyroidism and ophthalmopathy. TCR beta CDR3 regions were amplified from RNA transcripts. The HTBI primer set served for first-round RT-PCR of the TCR CDR3. From the multiplex PCR reads, TCRdb called clonotypes with MiXCR, one entry per CDR3 protein. The sample shows some 620,000 distinct CDR3 sequences, about 17% of them seen only once. Sequenced input: blood. The receptors come from a woman in her twenties or thirties with Graves' hyperthyroidism.

This clonotype appeared many times. The CDR3 sequence is CASGTDVEADEQYF. The DNA of the CDR3 is TGTGCCAGCGGCACAGATGTTGAGGCGGACGAGCAGTACTTC. This rearrangement joins TRBV28 to TRBJ2-7; D uncertain. The V gene's germline CDR1 is MDHEN and CDR2 SYDVKM. CDR3 length equals 14 residues. V gave up 8 bases and J gave up 5 bases, with 19 bases separating them.

J is TRBJ1-2 and V is TRBV3-1; maybe TRBD1 (5 bases). There are 13 residues in the CDR3. Germline-derived CDR1 and CDR2 are LGHDT and YNNKEL (reference sequence). V dropped 1 base and J dropped 3 bases, with 6 bases sitting between them. CDR3: CASSQVGDYGYTF. The CDR3, as DNA: TGTGCCAGCAGCCAAGTAGGGGACTATGGCTACACCTTC.

There are a few counts of this clonotype. This likely comes from a read error, as the CDR3 has no conserved phenylalanine or tryptophan at its end. The chain combines TRBV28 with TRBJ2-7; unclear D gene. CDR3 length: 12 amino acids. Germline CDR1 is MDHEN and CDR2 is SYDVKM. Trimming cost V 3 bases and J 3 bases, with 6 bases left between them. DNA of the CDR3: TGTGCCAGCAGTTTTGGCCGCTACGAGCAGTACCTC. It is translated as CASSFGRYEQYL.

Ten or more counts support this clonotype. The CDR3 DNA reads TGTGCCAGCAGTTTAAGGTTGTTGTCAAATGAAAAACTGTTTTTT. Amino acids: CASSLRLLSNEKLFF. J is TRBJ1-4 and V is TRBV28; D is ambiguous. V dropped 2 bases and J dropped 5 bases, with 12 bases sitting between them. Germline V gene sequence: CDR1 MDHEN, CDR2 SYDVKM. The CDR3 runs to 15 residues.

The chain combines TRBV6-2 or TRBV6-3 with TRBJ2-3; TRBD2 might be the D (5 bases). The V and J ends lost 6 bases and 2 bases respectively, with 18 bases between them. CDR3 length: 16 amino acids. Per the germline V gene, CDR1 is MNHEY and CDR2 is SVGEGT. In DNA form, the CDR3 reads TGTGCCAGCAGCCCTGAGGCGGAGGAAATCACAGATACGCAGTATTTT. Its protein product is CASSPEAEEITDTQYF.

This chain joins TRBV5-6 and TRBJ2-1; the match to TRBD2 covers 16 bases. This CDR3 is 16 amino acids long. V lost 5 bases to trimming and J lost 7 bases; unmatched junction nucleotides: 6. Germline V gene lookup returns CDR1 SGHDT and CDR2 YYEEEE. Here the CDR3 reads CASSPVGLAGGNEQFF. Here the CDR3 DNA reads TGTGCCAGCAGTCCAGTGGGACTAGCGGGAGGGAATGAGCAGTTCTTC.

This clonotype appeared many times. The J gene is TRBJ2-7, the V gene TRBV6-1; D remains unclear. Germline V gives CDR1 MNHNS, CDR2 SASEGT. The CDR3 is 12 amino acids. Between the trimmed V and J ends, which lost 3 bases and 4 bases, there was a span of 7 bases. The CDR3 nucleotides are TGTGCCAGCAGTGATTGGGCTTACGAGCAGTACTTC. It translates to CASSDWAYEQYF.

As concerns this clonotype: At one end the junction does not follow the germline gene, possibly because of a read error. The chain joins TRBV4-1 to TRBJ2-2, with 10 bases identical to TRBD1. The CDR3 has 21 residues. Germline values: CDR1 MGHRA, CDR2 YSYEKL. CDR3 coding DNA: TGTGCCAGCAGCCAAGATGCACAGCCCGTGACAGGGGGCCCCAACACCGGGGAGCTGTTTTTT. It translates to CASSQDAQPVTGGPNTGELFF.